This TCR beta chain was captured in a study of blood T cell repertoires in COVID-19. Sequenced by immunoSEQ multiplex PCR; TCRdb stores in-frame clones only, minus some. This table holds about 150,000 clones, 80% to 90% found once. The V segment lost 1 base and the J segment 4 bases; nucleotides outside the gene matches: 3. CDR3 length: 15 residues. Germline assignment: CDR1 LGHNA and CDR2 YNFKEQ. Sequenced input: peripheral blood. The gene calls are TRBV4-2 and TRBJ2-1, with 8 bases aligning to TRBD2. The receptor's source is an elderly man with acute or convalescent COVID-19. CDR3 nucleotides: TGTGCCAGCAGCCAAGGACTAGCGAGTTACAATGAGCAGTTCTTC. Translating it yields CASSQGLASYNEQFF.